These 28 T cell receptor beta chains were all obtained from the same sample, sequenced in a study of T cell responses to AZD1222 COVID-19 vaccine. Measured with immunoSEQ multiplex PCR; TCRdb has only the in-frame clones, and not every one. The sample records roughly 140,000 clones, approximately 86% being singletons. The input for sequencing was peripheral blood, taken on day 0 of AZD1222 vaccination. These receptors originate from an adult in good health.

The gene calls are TRBV5-1 and TRBJ1-4; D uncertain. From germline, CDR1 is SGHRS and CDR2 YFSETQ. Trimming took off 4 bases at V and 4 bases at J, with 11 bases between the two ends. The CDR3 length is 14 residues. CDR3 coding DNA: TGCGCCAGCAGCGTGAGCAGTTATAATGAAAAACTGTTTTTT. As protein: CASSVSSYNEKLFF.

The genes are TRBV6-2 or TRBV6-3 and TRBJ1-5; D remains unclear. Deletions cut 6 bases from V and 2 bases from J, with 8 bases between. The germline V gene has CDR1 MNHEY and CDR2 SVGEGT. The CDR3 runs 13 residues. The CDR3 DNA is TGTGCCAGCAGCCGGGCTGGCAATCAGCCCCAGCATTTT. Translating it yields CASSRAGNQPQHF.

V usage is TRBV9 and J usage is TRBJ1-2, with D tentatively TRBD1 (5 bases). This CDR3 spans 15 amino acids. Germline CDR1 SGDLS, CDR2 YYNGEE. Trimming removed 4 bases from V and 1 base from J, with 14 bases in between. CDR3 DNA sequence: TGTGCCAGCAGCATAAGACAGATTCGTAACTATGGCTACACCTTC. Encoded protein: CASSIRQIRNYGYTF.

This rearrangement joins TRBV12-3 or TRBV12-4 to TRBJ2-3; D not certain. With 3 bases removed from V and 2 bases from J, the gap between germline ends came to 6 bases. The CDR3 runs 13 residues. CDR3 nucleotide sequence: TGTGCCAGCAGTTTTTCTCCCACAGATACGCAGTATTTT. Its translation is CASSFSPTDTQYF.

CDR3 coding DNA: TGCAGCGTTGGGGCCGGGGCCAACGTCCTGACTTTC. As protein: CSVGAGANVLTF. The chain recombines TRBV29-1 with TRBJ2-6, with no clear D. Trimming stripped 4 bases from V and 4 bases from J, with 5 bases between. The V gene's germline CDR1 is SQVTM and CDR2 ANQGSEA. The CDR3 totals 12 residues.

V gene TRBV11-3 combines with J gene TRBJ1-2; D not certain. CDR1 is SGHNT and CDR2 is YENEEA in the germline V gene. The CDR3 spans 16 residues. Trimming left V 8 bases short and J 5 bases short, with 24 bases between. CDR3 nucleotides: TGTGCCAGCGGCCGACCTGCTTTTCCCACGCTTTATGGCTACACCTTC. This codes for CASGRPAFPTLYGYTF.

The chain recombines TRBV7-2 with TRBJ2-5; 10 nucleotides line up with TRBD2. The length of the CDR3 is 18 residues. Germline V CDR1 and CDR2: SGHTA, FQGNSA. V dropped 1 base and J dropped 5; count of bases not matched to a gene: 13. In DNA, the CDR3 is TGTGCCAGCAGCTTAGACCCTATAGCGGGAGGCCCTAGGGAGACCCAGTACTTC. Translated: CASSLDPIAGGPRETQYF.

This chain uses TRBV4-2 with TRBJ1-1; tentative D call: TRBD1 (5 bases). The CDR3 length is 15 residues. Trimming removed 0 bases at V and 6 bases at J, with 14 bases between. Per the germline V gene, CDR1 is LGHNA and CDR2 is YNFKEQ. The CDR3 here is CASSQDHGRGPEAFF. In nucleotides, the CDR3 is TGTGCCAGCAGCCAAGATCACGGTAGGGGTCCTGAAGCTTTCTTT.

The rearrangement uses TRBV7-2 and TRBJ1-2, with TRBD1 matching 9 bases. CDR3 length equals 16 residues. Germline V CDR1 and CDR2: SGHTA, FQGNSA. Germline trimming cut 5 bases from V and 6 bases from J; bases unmatched to any gene: 13. The CDR3 nucleotides are TGTGCCAGCAGCCATTCACAGGGGGCGGTTCTCCATGGCTACACCTTC. This codes for CASSHSQGAVLHGYTF. Full variable domain (rest looked up from reference TRBV7-2 and TRBJ1-2): GAGVSQSPSNKVTEKGKDVELRCDPISGHTALYWYRQSLGQGLEFLIYFQGNSAPDKSGLPSDRFSAERTGGSVSTLTIQRTQQEDSAVYLCASSHSQGAVLHGYTFGSGTRLTVV.

The chain employs TRBV5-1 and TRBJ2-5; TRBD2 aligns across 7 bases. Germline assignment: CDR1 SGHRS and CDR2 YFSETQ. This CDR3 spans 13 amino acids. Unmatched junction bases numbered 1, after V lost 2 bases and J lost 3 bases. The CDR3 region is CASSFLAEETQYF. CDR3 sequence (DNA): TGCGCCAGCAGCTTCCTAGCGGAAGAGACCCAGTACTTC.

The J gene is TRBJ2-1, the V gene TRBV7-8; D remains ambiguous. The V gene lost 5 bases and the J gene lost 6 bases, with 23 bases spanning the gap. The CDR3 contains 17 residues. Germline V gives CDR1 SGHVS, CDR2 FQNEAQ. CDR3 DNA sequence: TGTGCCAGCAGCCCCCCCTTGCGCTCAATAGCTTTCAATGAGCAGTTCTTC. Translating gives CASSPPLRSIAFNEQFF.

The J gene is TRBJ1-2, the V gene TRBV6-5; D is perhaps TRBD1 (5 bases). CDR3 length equals 15 residues. V lost 8 bases and J lost 2, with 18 bases in between. The germline V gene encodes CDR1 MNHEY and CDR2 SVGAGI. Here the CDR3 reads CASCPYSGGNYGYTF. Here the CDR3 DNA reads TGTGCCAGCTGCCCTTACTCCGGGGGGAACTATGGCTACACCTTC.

This clone was seen just once. This chain links TRBV29-1 with TRBJ2-7; no firm D call. Germline V lookup: CDR1 SQVTM, CDR2 ANQGSEA. CDR3 size: 14 residues. The ends were cut back, 4 bases at V and 0 bases at J, with 13 bases in the middle. This chain's CDR3 is CSVVRMESSYEQYF. The CDR3 coding sequence is TGCAGCGTTGTACGGATGGAGTCCTCCTACGAGCAGTACTTC.

The genes are TRBV19 and TRBJ1-1, with D perhaps matching TRBD1 (5 bases). Germline V lookup: CDR1 LNHDA, CDR2 SQIVND (reference sequence). V was pared by 1 base and J by 11 bases, with 17 bases between. This CDR3 comprises 14 residues. The CDR3 coding sequence is TGTGCCAGTAGTATAGGAAGGACGGGACTGAAGGCTTTCTTT. Its translation: CASSIGRTGLKAFF. The full variable domain, rest sourced from reference TRBV19 and TRBJ1-1, is DGGITQSPKYLFRKEGQNVTLSCEQNLNHDAMYWYRQDPGQGLRLIYYSQIVNDFQKGDIAEGYSVSREKKESFPLTVTSAQKNPTAFYLCASSIGRTGLKAFFGQGTRLTVV.

The chain links TRBV6-2 or TRBV6-3 to TRBJ2-7; the D gene is possibly TRBD1 (5 bases). CDR3 size: 15 residues. Looked up from germline, CDR1 is MNHEY and CDR2 is SVGEGT. The V and J ends lost 5 bases and 0 bases respectively, with 14 bases between them. The CDR3 DNA sequence: TGTGCCAGCAGTAAACGGGTTGACAGCTCCTACGAGCAGTACTTC. This encodes CASSKRVDSSYEQYF.

The V and J genes are TRBV29-1 and TRBJ1-1; 9 bases are shared with TRBD1. The CDR3 sequence is 13 residues long. From germline, CDR1 is SQVTM and CDR2 ANQGSEA. The V gene end was trimmed by 7 bases and the J gene end by 4 bases; junction bases not matched to a gene: 7. CDR3 loop: CSGGQGTFTEAFF. The CDR3, as DNA: TGCAGCGGAGGACAGGGGACCTTCACTGAAGCTTTCTTT.

This clone was counted once. CDR3: CASSFPGYIQYF. DNA for the CDR3: TGTGCCAGCAGTTTTCCGGGGTACATTCAGTACTTC. This chain uses TRBV28 with TRBJ2-4; possible D gene TRBD2, 5 bases. The CDR3 contains 12 residues. CDR1 and CDR2 from the germline V gene are MDHEN and SYDVKM. Trimming cost V 3 bases and J 8 bases, with 8 bases left between them. Based on the CDR3 plus reference TRBV28 and TRBJ2-4, the full variable domain is DVKVTQSSRYLVKRTGEKVFLECVQDMDHENMFWYRQDPGLGLRLIYFSYDVKMKEKGDIPEGYSVSREKKERFSLILESASTNQTSMYLCASSFPGYIQYFGAGTRLSVL.

The chain recombines TRBV30 with TRBJ2-1, with D uncertain. Germline lookup yields CDR1 GTSNPN and CDR2 SVGIG (reference sequence). The CDR3 loop spans 15 amino acids. V was pared by 3 bases and J by 7 bases, with 19 bases between. The CDR3 spells CAWSGVVAYGNEQFF. The CDR3 DNA sequence: TGTGCCTGGAGCGGAGTAGTGGCCTACGGGAATGAGCAGTTCTTC.

The chain uses TRBV7-9 and TRBJ2-1, with 7 bases fitting TRBD1. V gave up 5 bases and J gave up 4 bases; unmatched junction bases: 2. The CDR3 runs 13 residues. Germline-derived CDR1 and CDR2 are SEHNR and FQNEAQ (reference sequence). The CDR3 DNA follows: TGTGCCAGCAGCCCGGGACAGTACAATGAGCAGTTCTTC. Amino acid sequence: CASSPGQYNEQFF.

Only a few counts were recorded for this clone. V is TRBV3-1 (or the pseudogene TRBV3-2) and J is TRBJ1-2, with D maybe TRBD1 (5 bases). Germline loops: CDR1 LGHDT, CDR2 YNNKEL (reference sequence). CDR3 length equals 13 residues. Trimming stripped 2 bases from V and 8 bases from J, with 12 bases between. This chain's CDR3 is CASSQTQDGGYTF. The CDR3 DNA is TGTGCCAGCAGCCAAACACAGGACGGCGGCTACACCTTC.

The V call is TRBV5-6, the J call TRBJ1-4; TRBD1 matches 9 bases. V dropped 2 bases and J dropped 3; count of bases not matched to a gene: 5. The length of the CDR3 is 16 residues. Germline CDR1 is SGHDT and CDR2 is YYEEEE. DNA for the CDR3: TGTGCCAGCAGCTTCGGACAGGGGCGGGCTAATGAAAAACTGTTTTTT. This gives the protein CASSFGQGRANEKLFF.

This sequence joins TRBV5-5 and TRBJ1-6; D is uncertain. The V and J ends lost 0 bases and 5 bases respectively, with 15 bases between them. The length of the CDR3 is 17 residues. Germline V CDR1 and CDR2: SGHKS, YYEKEE (reference sequence). This CDR3 is CASSLVGGNTNNSPLHF. The CDR3 bases are TGTGCCAGCAGCTTGGTTGGTGGGAATACGAATAATTCACCCCTCCACTTT.

This chain connects TRBV19 to TRBJ1-2; a possible D gene is TRBD1 (6 bases). The V gene lost 5 bases and the J gene lost 6 bases, with 16 bases spanning the gap. This CDR3 has 14 residues. The germline gives CDR1 LNHDA, CDR2 SQIVND (reference sequence). The chain's CDR3 is CASSLTGQGDGYTF. CDR3 coding DNA: TGTGCCAGTAGTCTGACGGGACAAGGGGATGGCTACACCTTC.

This clone showed up just a few times. This chain joins TRBV12-3 or TRBV12-4 and TRBJ2-2; a possible D gene is TRBD2 (5 bases). Deletions cut 7 bases from V and 5 bases from J, with 11 bases between. The CDR3 runs 13 residues. This chain's CDR3 is CASNRDGTGELFF. CDR3 DNA sequence: TGTGCCAGCAACCGGGATGGGACCGGGGAGCTGTTTTTT.

J is TRBJ1-1 and V is TRBV12-3 or TRBV12-4; D remains unclear. The length of the CDR3 is 12 residues. With 5 bases removed from V and 4 bases from J, the gap between germline ends came to 8 bases. This CDR3 reads CASSKGGTEAFF. CDR3 DNA: TGTGCCAGCAGTAAGGGCGGCACTGAAGCTTTCTTT.

CDR3 coding DNA: TGCGCCAGCAGTCCCACCGCGGCAGGGCGAGGAAACACCATATATTTT. Protein sequence: CASSPTAAGRGNTIYF. The V gene is TRBV4-3, the J gene TRBJ1-3; tentative D call: TRBD1 (5 bases). The V gene's germline CDR1 is LGHNA and CDR2 YSLEER. The length of the CDR3 is 16 residues. Trimming pared 6 bases from V and 4 bases from J, leaving 19 bases between.

The gene calls are TRBV18 and TRBJ1-1; tentatively, D is TRBD1 (5 bases). Trimming removed 5 bases at V and 7 bases at J, with 11 bases between. The CDR3 covers 12 residues. Germline V gives CDR1 KGHSH, CDR2 LQKENI. The CDR3 sequence is CASSEYGGEAFF. The CDR3 DNA follows: TGTGCCAGCTCAGAATACGGGGGTGAAGCTTTCTTT.

The chain links TRBV5-1 to TRBJ1-1, with 8 bases fitting TRBD1. This CDR3 is 16 amino acids long. Per germline, CDR1 SGHRS and CDR2 YFSETQ. V dropped 0 bases and J dropped 8; count of bases not matched to a gene: 12. CDR3 protein: CASSLAPGTGGQEAFF. Here the CDR3 DNA reads TGCGCCAGCAGCTTGGCCCCCGGGACAGGAGGTCAGGAAGCTTTCTTT.